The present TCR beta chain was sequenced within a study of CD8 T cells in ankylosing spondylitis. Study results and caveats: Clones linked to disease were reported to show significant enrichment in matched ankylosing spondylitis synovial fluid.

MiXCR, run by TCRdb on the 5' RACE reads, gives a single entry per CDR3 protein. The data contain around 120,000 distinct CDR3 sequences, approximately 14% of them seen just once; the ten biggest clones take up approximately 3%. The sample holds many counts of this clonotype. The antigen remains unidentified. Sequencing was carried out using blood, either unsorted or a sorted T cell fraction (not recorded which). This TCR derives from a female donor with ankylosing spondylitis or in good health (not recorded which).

The CDR3 reads CSVDTGGTDTQYF. The DNA of the CDR3 is TGCAGCGTTGATACAGGGGGCACAGATACGCAGTATTTT. The chain carries TRBV29-1 and TRBJ2-3; 7 nucleotides agree with TRBD1. From germline, CDR1 is SQVTM and CDR2 ANQGSEA. V was pared by 3 bases and J by 1 base, with 1 base of the junction left unmatched. The CDR3 totals 13 residues.